The rows below give T cell receptor beta chains drawn from one sample of a study of technical replicates of blood from a few donors. The method was immunoSEQ multiplex PCR; TCRdb's version includes in-frame clones alone and lacks a portion of them. Among 55,000 to 75,000 clones listed, less than 95% were seen once. Sequencing was carried out using PBMCs. The receptors were sampled from a human donor in good health. Some clones in this sample may be carry-over from other donors' samples. The CDR3 runs from the conserved cysteine through the conserved F or W. The order of the fields is D gene, J gene, clone size, V gene, CDR3 DNA, CDR3 protein. The D gene is left open where the match is weak. Size tells how often a clone was seen (once, few, many) or the class of an expanded clone, and some rows leave it out.

>TRBD2|TRBJ2-7|NA|TRBV6-1
TGTGCCAGCAGTGAAGAGGGAGGGGTTAGGAGGGAGCAGTACTTC
CASSEEGGVRREQYF
>TRBD2|TRBJ2-3|NA|TRBV5-1
TGCGCCAGCAGCCCTGGGGGGGGGTCAGATACGCAGTATTTT
CASSPGGGSDTQYF
>NA|TRBJ2-5|NA|TRBV6-5
TGTGCCAGCAGTTACTCGACAGTCCAACAAGAGACCCAGTACTTC
CASSYSTVQQETQYF
>TRBD2|TRBJ2-1|NA|TRBV30
TGTGCCTGGAGTGGCACTAGCGGGTACAATGAGCAGTTCTTC
CAWSGTSGYNEQFF
>NA|TRBJ2-1|NA|TRBV4-3
TGCGCCAGCAGCCTGCTTCCCGCTCAGAAGAATGAGCAGTTCTTC
CASSLLPAQKNEQFF
>TRBD1|TRBJ1-2|NA|TRBV5-1
TGCGCCAGCAGCACGCCGGACGGGACAGGGCCGGTGGGTGCGGGTGGCTACACCTTC
CASSTPDGTGPVGAGGYTF
>NA|TRBJ1-4|once|TRBV7-2
TGTGCCAGCAGCTTAAACCCTGCAGGGTTTGAAAAACTGTTTTTT
CASSLNPAGFEKLFF
>NA|TRBJ1-2|NA|TRBV4-1
TGCGCCAGCAGCCAAATCGGCCAGAGGGATGGCTACACCTTC
CASSQIGQRDGYTF
>NA|TRBJ1-1|NA|TRBV7-9
TGTGCCAGCAGCTTAGAGGGGGAAGGCAGCGGCGCTTTCTTT
CASSLEGEGSGAFF
>TRBD1|TRBJ1-1|NA|TRBV25-1
TGTGCCAGCAGTAGGACAGGGCCTATGAACACTGAAGCTTTCTTT
CASSRTGPMNTEAFF
>TRBD2|TRBJ2-1|few|TRBV5-4
TGTGCCAGCAGCTTATCTAGCGGGGGGGCTTATGAGCAGTTCTTC
CASSLSSGGAYEQFF
>TRBD1|TRBJ1-5|NA|TRBV2
TGTGCCAGCAGAGCGGACAGGCCGGACAATCAGCCCCAGCATTTT
CASRADRPDNQPQHF
>NA|TRBJ1-5|NA|TRBV7-2
TGTGCCAGCAGCTTAGGGGGGGGATGGGTGGCTCAGCCCCAGCATTTT
CASSLGGGWVAQPQHF
>NA|TRBJ2-1|NA|TRBV5-5
TGTGCCAGCAGCTTGGGGCAGATCAATGAGCAGTTCTTC
CASSLGQINEQFF
>NA|TRBJ2-3|NA|TRBV4-3
TGCGCCAGCAGCGGTGCCCTCCGCGGTACGCAGTATTTT
CASSGALRGTQYF
>TRBD1|TRBJ2-7|NA|TRBV23-1
TGCGCCAGCAGTCAACCGGGACAGACCTCCTACGAGCAGTACTTC
CASSQPGQTSYEQYF
>TRBD1|TRBJ2-7|NA|TRBV27
TGTGCCAGCAGTCGACAGGGCACCTACGAGCAGTACTTC
CASSRQGTYEQYF
>TRBD2|TRBJ2-3|once|TRBV29-1
TGCAGCGCTCATCGAGCGGGGGATCTCACAGATACGCAGTATTTT
CSAHRAGDLTDTQYF
>TRBD1|TRBJ2-7|NA|TRBV6-1
TGTGCCAGCAGAACCGGGACAGGGGCCTACGAGCAGTACTTC
CASRTGTGAYEQYF
>TRBD2|TRBJ2-3|NA|TRBV10-3
TGTGCCATCAGGGCGGGAGCCCTAACAGATACGCAGTATTTT
CAIRAGALTDTQYF
>NA|TRBJ1-1|NA|TRBV20-1
TGCAGTGCTGGACTGCGAACTGAAGCTTTCTTT
CSAGLRTEAFF
>TRBD1|TRBJ2-5|NA|TRBV7-3
TGTGCCAGCAGCTTAAACAGGGGATGGGATGGAGAGACCCAGTACTTC
CASSLNRGWDGETQYF